This TCR beta chain was documented in a study of CD8 T cells in ankylosing spondylitis. Scientists made TCR beta libraries using quantitative 5'-RACE with molecular barcodes. Via MiXCR, TCRdb re-called the 5' RACE reads, giving one row per CDR3 protein. The sample records about 240,000 distinct CDR3 sequences, 8.6% being singletons. Broader study findings: A motif of roughly 8 highly homologous TCR beta variants was seen as apparently characteristic of ankylosing spondylitis blood. Some motif variants had been reported before (in reactive arthritis synovial fluid and blood). According to the report, clones linked to the disease were significantly enriched in matched synovial fluid samples taken from ankylosing spondylitis patients.

A few counts support this clonotype. Antigen: not known. There are 15 residues in the CDR3. With 4 bases clipped from V and 6 bases from J, the junction kept 13 bases outside the gene matches. The germline V gene has CDR1 SGDLS and CDR2 YYNGEE. The chain combines TRBV9 with TRBJ2-7; 7 nucleotides line up with TRBD2. The sequenced material came from blood, either unsorted or a sorted T cell fraction (not recorded which). The receptor was isolated from a male donor with ankylosing spondylitis or in good health (not recorded which). The CDR3 here is CASSTSGRETVEQYF. The DNA of the CDR3 is TGTGCCAGCAGCACGTCCGGGCGGGAGACGGTCGAGCAGTACTTC.